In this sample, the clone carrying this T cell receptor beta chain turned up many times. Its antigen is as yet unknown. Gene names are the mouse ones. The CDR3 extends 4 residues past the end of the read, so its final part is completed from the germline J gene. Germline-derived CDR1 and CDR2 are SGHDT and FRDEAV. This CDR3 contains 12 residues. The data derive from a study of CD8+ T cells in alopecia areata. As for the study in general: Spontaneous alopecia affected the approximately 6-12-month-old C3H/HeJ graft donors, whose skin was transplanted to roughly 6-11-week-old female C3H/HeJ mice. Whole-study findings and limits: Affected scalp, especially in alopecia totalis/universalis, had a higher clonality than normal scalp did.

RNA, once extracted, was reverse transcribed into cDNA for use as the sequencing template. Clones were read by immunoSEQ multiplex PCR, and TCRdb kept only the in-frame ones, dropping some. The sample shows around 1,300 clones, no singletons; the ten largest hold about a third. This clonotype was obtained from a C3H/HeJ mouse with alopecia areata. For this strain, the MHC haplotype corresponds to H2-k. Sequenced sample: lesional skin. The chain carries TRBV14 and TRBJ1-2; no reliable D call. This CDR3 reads CASSFGVSDYTF. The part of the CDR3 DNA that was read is TGTGCCAGCAGTTTTGGGGTTTCC. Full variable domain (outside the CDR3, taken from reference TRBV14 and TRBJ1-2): EAGVTQSPRYAVLQEGQAVSFWCDPISGHDTLYWYQQPRDQGPQLLVYFRDEAVIDNSQLPSDRFSAVRPKGTNSTLKIQSAKQGDTATYLCASSFGVSDYTFGSGTRLLVI.